This TCR beta chain was observed in a study of T-cell memory formation after mild COVID-19 (dated by TCRdb to the early 2020s). Notes on the research overall: Most TCR sequence clusters were specific to one of the two donors. T-cell clones expanding and contracting after mild COVID-19 in a couple of donors were tracked by longitudinal TCRalpha and TCRbeta repertoire sequencing. The cohort comprised two young, previously healthy adult volunteers, one female and one male. Findings and caveats that apply to the study as a whole: Contracting CD4+ clones turned up mainly in the CM and EM memory subsets, whereas EMRA was where CD8+ clones were enriched. From day 15 to 85, contracting clones showed balanced CD4/CD8 phenotypes, whereas a second wave of clones that expanded from day 15 to 37 leaned towards CD4+. Whether the second-wave clones peaking on day 37 were SARS-CoV-2 specific was not confirmed. Some responding clones were found in pre-infection memory, which suggests that pre-existing cross-reactive memory T cells took part in the SARS-CoV-2 response. Only a couple of mild cases were covered in the study, and larger cohorts including severe cases with pre-infection samples were considered necessary.

Ficoll-Paque density gradient centrifugation was the method used to isolate PBMCs. Sequencing was carried out with an Illumina NovaSeq 6000. cDNA libraries for TCRalpha and TCRbeta were prepared by 5'RACE using constant-segment primers, with sample barcodes and unique molecular identifiers added. RNA was extracted from every sample with Trizol reagent. Library amplification was performed in two PCR steps, and a second sample barcode and Illumina TruSeq adapters were introduced in the second step. Sequencing of the libraries was done on an Illumina NovaSeq, producing 2 x 150 bp paired-end reads. In the source study's methods: With migec v1.2.7, reads were demultiplexed and then collapsed into UMI-guided consensus sequences. Using mixcr v2.1.11, UMI consensuses were aligned to TRA and TRB V and J templates and then assembled into clonotypes. Clonotypes were classified as expanded or contracted when called significant by both edgeR and NoisET, with noise models trained on biological replicates. For edgeR calls, the cutoffs were a false discovery rate-adjusted p below 0.01 and a log2 fold-change threshold of 1. PCA with hierarchical clustering of max-normalized trajectories of the 1000 most abundant clonotypes was used as exploratory dynamics analysis. Separately sequenced CD4+ and CD8+ repertoires were used to assign the CD4 or CD8 phenotype of responding clones. TCRdb redid the processing of the public reads, applying fastp at Q25 and MiXCR, and retained in-frame beta chains. Every CDR3 protein is listed once, alongside the most common genes and DNA of its rows. These V and J calls originate from TCRdb's pipeline instead of the authors' own analysis. The sample table shows a few hundred thousand distinct CDR3 sequences, and 13% to 15% are seen once. The ten largest clonotypes hold under 25% of the sample.

This clonotype was picked up a small number of times. Its antigen is still unknown. Base qualities were left out, and no much larger clone turns up one base away. A distance of 13 bases separates the germline ends of V and J, which lose 0 bases and 6 bases respectively. Taken from the germline V gene, the CDR1 and CDR2 loops are SGHRS and YFSETQ. Its CDR3 holds 15 amino acids, cysteine through phenylalanine. Of the read, only the CDR3 DNA is kept; its 45 bases are in frame from base 1. The V gene is TRBV5-1 and the J gene is TRBJ1-5; the best D guess is TRBD1, with 5 bases matching. Source material: PBMCs or a T cell subset sorted from them (not recorded which). This receptor was taken from a man between 18 and 29 years old who had mild COVID-19 (a few samples of this study predate the infection). The sample titles of this study are shuffled in the database, so cell type and time point are left out; the donor was told from shared clones. Here is the DNA: TGCGCCAGCAGCTTGGACGGGGGATCGGGTCAGCCCCAGCATTTT. Translated, this gives CASSLDGGSGQPQHF.